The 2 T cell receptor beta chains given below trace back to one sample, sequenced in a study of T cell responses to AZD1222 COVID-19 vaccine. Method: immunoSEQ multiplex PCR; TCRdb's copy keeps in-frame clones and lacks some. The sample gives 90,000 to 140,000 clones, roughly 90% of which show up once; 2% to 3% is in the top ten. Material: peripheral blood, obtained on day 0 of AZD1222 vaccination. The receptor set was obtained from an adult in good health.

The CDR3 DNA follows: TGCGCCAGCAGCTCGACGGACAGGGCAGAGCAGTACTTC. Protein product: CASSSTDRAEQYF. The chain carries TRBV5-1 and TRBJ2-7; 8 bases fit TRBD1. V lost 3 bases and J lost 7; bases outside the gene matches: 6. CDR3 size: 13 residues. CDR1 and CDR2 (germline): SGHRS, YFSETQ.

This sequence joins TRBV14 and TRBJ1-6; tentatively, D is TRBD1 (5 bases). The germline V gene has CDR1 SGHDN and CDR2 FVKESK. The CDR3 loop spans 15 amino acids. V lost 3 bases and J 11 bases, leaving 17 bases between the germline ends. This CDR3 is CASSQGGLSSTPLHF. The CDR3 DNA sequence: TGTGCCAGCAGCCAGGGGGGTCTTAGTTCGACACCCCTCCACTTT.